This T cell receptor beta chain was obtained from a study of T cell repertoires in cytomegalovirus infection (dated by TCRdb to between 2018 and 2021). Study-wide context: Donor HLA type was relevant to the analysis, as public TCR beta signatures indicated carriage of CMV infection together with the matching HLA type. Beyond this particular receptor, the publication reports: Cumulative frequency of public TCR beta family members discriminated carriers of CMV infection plus the relevant HLA type in this cohort and an independent approximately 350-donor cohort. The ex vivo response was dominated by HLA-C-restricted CMV-specific TCR beta clonotypes, and the single most frequent clonotype in two of eight donors was supplied by these HLA-C-restricted clonotypes.

Sequencing instrument: Illumina HiSeq 1500. Starting from the raw public reads, TCRdb applied fastp trimming at Q25, assembled clones with MiXCR and retained in-frame beta chains. Each entry merges the rows of one CDR3 protein and shows their most common DNA and genes. The table for this sample lists about 110,000 distinct CDR3 sequences; over 9.5% of them were counted only once. The ten largest clones add up to roughly 31% of the sample. This clonotype was picked up many times. Its antigen remains unidentified. Per-base qualities were not stored, and no clone one base away is much larger. The TCR comes from a human donor in good health (CMV status not recorded). Some clones in this sample may be carry-over from other donors' samples. The specimen was PBMCs, sequenced either directly or after in vitro stimulation (not recorded which).

CDR3 region: CSAISRSVSGANVLTF. The nucleotides read TGCAGTGCTATTTCTAGGAGCGTCTCTGGGGCCAACGTCCTGACTTTC. Recombination joined TRBV20-1 with TRBJ2-6, with the D gene not confidently named. V loses 4 bases, J loses 0 bases, and the germline ends lie 13 bases apart. The CDR3 numbers 16 residues from cysteine through phenylalanine. Just the 48-base CDR3 DNA is kept, in frame starting at base 1. The germline V gene (reference sequence) supplies CDR1 DFQATT and CDR2 SNEGSKA.